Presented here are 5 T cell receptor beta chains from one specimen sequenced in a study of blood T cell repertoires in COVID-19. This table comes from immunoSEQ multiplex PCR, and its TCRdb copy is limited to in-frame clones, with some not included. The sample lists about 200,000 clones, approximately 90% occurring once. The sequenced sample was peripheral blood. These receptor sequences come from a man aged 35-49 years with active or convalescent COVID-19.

CDR3 nucleotides: TGTGCCAGCAGTAGGGCGACAGGGCTTCACACCTTC. It is translated as CASSRATGLHTF. The chain uses TRBV11-1 and TRBJ1-2; TRBD1 agrees at 7 bases. With V trimmed by 6 bases and J by 12 bases, 10 bases remained unmatched. The CDR3 is 12 amino acids. Looked up from germline, CDR1 is SGHAT and CDR2 is FQDESV (reference sequence).

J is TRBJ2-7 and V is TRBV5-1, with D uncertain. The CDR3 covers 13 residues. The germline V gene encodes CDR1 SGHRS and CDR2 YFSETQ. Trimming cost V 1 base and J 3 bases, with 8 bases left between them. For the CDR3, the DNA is TGCGCCAGCAGCTTGCGGCAGGACTACGAGCAGTACTTC. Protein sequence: CASSLRQDYEQYF.

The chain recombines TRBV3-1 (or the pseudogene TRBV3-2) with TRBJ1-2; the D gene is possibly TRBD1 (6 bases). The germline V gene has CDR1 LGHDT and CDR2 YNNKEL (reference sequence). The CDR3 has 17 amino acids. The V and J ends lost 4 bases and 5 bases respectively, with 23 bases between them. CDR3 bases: TGTGCCAGCAGCCCCCGGGACATATGGAACCCGGGATATGGCTACACCTTC. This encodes CASSPRDIWNPGYGYTF.

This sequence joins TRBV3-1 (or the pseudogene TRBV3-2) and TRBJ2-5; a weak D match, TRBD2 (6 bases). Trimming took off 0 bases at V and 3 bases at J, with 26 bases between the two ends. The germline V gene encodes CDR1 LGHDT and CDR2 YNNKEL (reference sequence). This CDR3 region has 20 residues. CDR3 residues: CASSQDLLALASVKKETQYF. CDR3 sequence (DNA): TGTGCCAGCAGCCAAGATCTATTGGCTTTGGCTAGCGTCAAAAAAGAGACCCAGTACTTC.

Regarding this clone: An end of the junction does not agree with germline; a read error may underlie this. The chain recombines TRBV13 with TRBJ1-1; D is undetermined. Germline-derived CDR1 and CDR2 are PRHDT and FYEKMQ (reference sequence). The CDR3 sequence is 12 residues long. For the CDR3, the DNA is TGTGCCAGCAGCTCCCGGGTCGGCGGAACACAATTT. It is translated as CASSSRVGGTQF.